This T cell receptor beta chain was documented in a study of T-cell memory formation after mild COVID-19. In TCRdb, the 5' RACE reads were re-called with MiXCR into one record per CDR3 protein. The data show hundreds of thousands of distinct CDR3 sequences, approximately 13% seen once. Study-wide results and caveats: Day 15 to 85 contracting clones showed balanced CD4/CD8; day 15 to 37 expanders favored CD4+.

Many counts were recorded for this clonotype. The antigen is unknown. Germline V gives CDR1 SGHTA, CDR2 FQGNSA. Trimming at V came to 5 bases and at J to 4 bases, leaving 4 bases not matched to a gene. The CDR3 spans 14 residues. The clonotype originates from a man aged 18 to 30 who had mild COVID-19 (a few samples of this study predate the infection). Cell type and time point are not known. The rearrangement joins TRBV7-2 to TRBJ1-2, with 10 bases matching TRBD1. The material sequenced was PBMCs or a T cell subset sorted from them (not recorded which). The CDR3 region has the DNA TGTGCCAGCAGCGCCCGGGACAGGGGCTATGGCTACACCTTC. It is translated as CASSARDRGYGYTF.